This T cell receptor (beta chain) comes out of a study of tumor and adjacent non-tumor tissue in lung cancer. The study's findings and limits: Tumor repertoires had a smaller top 100 clone share than normal lung.

Comment on this clonotype: Its antigen is unidentified. A read error may produce the germline difference seen at one junction end.

No cell sorting was done before RNA was extracted from the tissue. This non-tumor lung sample came from over 3 cm beyond the tumor edge. The library came from three nested PCR rounds adapted from ARM-PCR protocols. TCRdb re-derived calls from the multiplex PCR reads in MiXCR, one entry per CDR3 protein. Of about 48,000 distinct CDR3 sequences listed, around 67% are singletons. Sequencing input: distant non-tumor lung tissue. This TCR was sampled from a woman aged 70-85 years with non-small cell lung cancer.

The CDR3 DNA is TGCGCCAGCAGCTTGGGGACGGCCACAAACTATGGCCACACCTTC. This sequence encodes CASSLGTATNYGHTF. This chain uses TRBV5-1 with TRBJ1-2; D gene unclear. This CDR3 has 15 residues. Germline CDR1 reads SGHRS; CDR2 reads YFSETQ.